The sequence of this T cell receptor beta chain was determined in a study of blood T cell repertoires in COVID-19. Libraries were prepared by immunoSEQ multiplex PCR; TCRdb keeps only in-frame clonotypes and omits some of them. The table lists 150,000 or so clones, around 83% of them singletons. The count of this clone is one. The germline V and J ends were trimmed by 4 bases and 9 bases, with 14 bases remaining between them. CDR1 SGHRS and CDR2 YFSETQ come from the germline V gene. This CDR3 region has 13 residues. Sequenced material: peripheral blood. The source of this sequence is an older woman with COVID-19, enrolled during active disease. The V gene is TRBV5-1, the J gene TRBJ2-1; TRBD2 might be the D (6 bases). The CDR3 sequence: CASSNQLAGEQFF. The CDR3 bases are TGCGCCAGCAGCAACCAACTAGCTGGTGAGCAGTTCTTC.